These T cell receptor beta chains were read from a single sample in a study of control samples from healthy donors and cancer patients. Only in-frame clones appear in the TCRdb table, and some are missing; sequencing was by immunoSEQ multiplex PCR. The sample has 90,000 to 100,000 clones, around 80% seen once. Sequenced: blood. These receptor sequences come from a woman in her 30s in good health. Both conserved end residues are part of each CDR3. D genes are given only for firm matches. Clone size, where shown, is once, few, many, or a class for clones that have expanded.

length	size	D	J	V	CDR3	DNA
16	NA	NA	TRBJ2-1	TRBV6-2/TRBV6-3	CASSYLLGGRDNEQFF	TGTGCCAGCAGTTACCTCCTCGGGGGCCGGGACAATGAGCAGTTCTTC
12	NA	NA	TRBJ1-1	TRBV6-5	CASSYGRGEAFF	TGTGCCAGCAGTTACGGCCGCGGTGAAGCTTTCTTT
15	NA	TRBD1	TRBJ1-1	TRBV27	CASSPLWAGGPEAFF	TGTGCCAGCAGTCCCCTTTGGGCAGGGGGCCCTGAAGCTTTCTTT
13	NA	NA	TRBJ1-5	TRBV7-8	CASSQQGNQPQHF	TGTGCCAGCAGCCAACAGGGTAATCAGCCCCAGCATTTT
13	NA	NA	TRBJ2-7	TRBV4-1	CASSRGGGDEQYF	TGCGCCAGCAGCCGGGGAGGAGGGGACGAGCAGTACTTC
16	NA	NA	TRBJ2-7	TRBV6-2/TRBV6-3	CASSYSTRPPPYEQYF	TGTGCCAGCAGTTACTCGACTCGACCGCCCCCCTACGAGCAGTACTTC
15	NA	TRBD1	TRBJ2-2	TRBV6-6	CASSYLAGGTGELFF	TGTGCCAGCAGTTACCTCGCAGGGGGCACCGGGGAGCTGTTTTTT
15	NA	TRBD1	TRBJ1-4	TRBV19	CASSIPGQGAKKLFF	TGTGCCAGTAGTATACCGGGACAGGGGGCTAAAAAACTGTTTTTT
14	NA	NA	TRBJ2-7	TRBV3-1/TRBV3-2	CASSQGQGLREQYF	TGTGCCAGCAGCCAAGGGCAGGGGCTACGGGAGCAGTACTTC
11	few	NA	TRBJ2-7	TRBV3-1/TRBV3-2	CASSNSYEQYF	TGTGCCAGCAGCAACTCCTACGAGCAGTACTTC
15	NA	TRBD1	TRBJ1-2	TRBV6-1	CASSEPGTGGSGYTF	TGTGCCAGCAGTGAACCCGGGACAGGGGGCAGTGGCTACACCTTC
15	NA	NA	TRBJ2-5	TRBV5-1	CASSLESGAQETQYF	TGCGCCAGCAGCTTGGAATCCGGGGCCCAAGAGACCCAGTACTTC
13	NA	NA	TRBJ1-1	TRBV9	CARAGSRVTEAFF	TGTGCCAGGGCCGGGAGCCGGGTTACTGAAGCTTTCTTT
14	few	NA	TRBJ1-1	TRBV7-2	CASSLALGNTEAFF	TGTGCCAGCAGCTTAGCGCTGGGGAACACTGAAGCTTTCTTT
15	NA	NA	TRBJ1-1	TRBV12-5	CASGLNGPGATEAFF	TGTGCTAGTGGTTTGAACGGTCCGGGCGCCACTGAAGCTTTCTTT
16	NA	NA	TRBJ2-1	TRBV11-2	CASSLDGRDPYDEQFF	TGTGCCAGCAGCTTAGACGGTAGGGACCCGTACGATGAGCAGTTCTTC
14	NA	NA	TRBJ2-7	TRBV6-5	CASRHRDTTYEQYF	TGTGCCAGCAGGCACCGGGACACAACCTACGAGCAGTACTTC
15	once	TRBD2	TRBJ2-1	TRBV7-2	CASSSGGGRYNEQFF	TGTGCCAGCAGCTCCGGGGGGGGGCGTTACAATGAGCAGTTCTTC
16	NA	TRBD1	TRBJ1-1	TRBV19	CASSFGQGARTVSAFF	TGTGCCAGTAGTTTCGGACAGGGGGCGAGGACCGTTTCAGCTTTCTTT
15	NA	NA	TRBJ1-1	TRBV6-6	CASTSGAGIYTEAFF	TGTGCCAGCACCTCCGGGGCAGGGATATACACTGAAGCTTTCTTT
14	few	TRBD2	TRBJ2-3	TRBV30	CAWSVAGLRDTQYF	TGTGCCTGGAGTGTAGCGGGGTTGAGAGATACGCAGTATTTT
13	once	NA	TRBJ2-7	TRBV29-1	CSVRTHSSYEQYF	TGCAGCGTTAGGACTCACAGCTCCTACGAGCAGTACTTC
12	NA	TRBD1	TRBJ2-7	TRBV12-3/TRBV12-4	CASRRQGAEQYF	TGTGCCAGCAGGCGACAGGGGGCCGAGCAGTACTTC
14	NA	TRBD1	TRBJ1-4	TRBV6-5	CASSIDRAREKLFF	TGTGCCAGCAGCATCGACAGGGCCCGCGAAAAACTGTTTTTT
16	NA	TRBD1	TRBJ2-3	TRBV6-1	CASSEIRQGGTDTQYF	TGTGCCAGCAGTGAAATTCGACAGGGGGGGACAGATACGCAGTATTTT
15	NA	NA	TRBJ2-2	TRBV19	CASSRGRENTGELFF	TGTGCCAGTAGTAGGGGACGGGAGAACACCGGGGAGCTGTTTTTT
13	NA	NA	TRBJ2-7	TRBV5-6	CASSLVNRREQYF	TGTGCCAGCAGCTTGGTGAACAGGCGGGAGCAGTACTTC
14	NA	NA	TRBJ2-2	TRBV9	CASSVSRGTGELFF	TGTGCCAGCAGCGTATCCCGGGGTACCGGGGAGCTGTTTTTT
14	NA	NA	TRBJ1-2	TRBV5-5	CASSLDGKNYGYTF	TGTGCCAGCAGCTTGGACGGGAAGAACTATGGCTACACCTTC
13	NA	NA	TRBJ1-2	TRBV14	CASSQFPIYGYTF	TGTGCCAGCAGCCAATTTCCAATCTATGGCTACACCTTC
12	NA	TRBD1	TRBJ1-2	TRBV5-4	CASSVRQGAITF	TGTGCCAGCAGCGTAAGACAGGGGGCTATCACCTTC
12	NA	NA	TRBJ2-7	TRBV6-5	CASRNRELEQYF	TGTGCCAGCAGAAACCGGGAACTGGAGCAGTACTTC
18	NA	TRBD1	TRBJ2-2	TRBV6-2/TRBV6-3	CASSYSFRQGSYTGELFF	TGTGCCAGCAGTTATTCTTTCAGACAGGGATCGTACACCGGGGAGCTGTTTTTT